This T cell receptor beta chain emerged from a study of T cell repertoires in cytomegalovirus infection. Study context: The authors used CMV epitopes that were HLA-C-restricted (recently identified) and HLA-B-restricted (well studied). Notes on the study in general: Using cumulative public TCR beta family frequency, the authors identified those who carried CMV together with the relevant HLA. CMV-specific TCR beta clonotypes restricted by HLA-C dominated the ex vivo response.

MiXCR, applied by TCRdb to the reads, yields one record per CDR3 protein. The sample includes about 920,000 distinct CDR3 sequences, approximately 31% of them seen just once. V dropped 6 bases and J dropped 5 bases, with 7 bases sitting between them. CDR3 length: 11 residues. Per the germline V gene, CDR1 is MDHEN and CDR2 is SYDVKM. To note about this clonotype: The antigen remains undetermined.

Material: cultured CD8+ T cells from PBMCs, obtained from culture after CMV antigen stimulation. The sequence was obtained from a human donor in good health (CMV status not recorded). Some clones in this sample may be carry-over from other donors' samples. V gene TRBV28 combines with J gene TRBJ1-1; D is undetermined. The CDR3 bases are TGTGCCAGCAGGGTTGTAACTGAAGCTTTCTTT. Protein sequence: CASRVVTEAFF.